A selection of T cell receptor beta chains follows, all from one sample in a study of blood T cell repertoires in COVID-19. Using immunoSEQ multiplex PCR, the repertoire was profiled, and TCRdb retains in-frame clones only, with some absent. The sample comprises over 150,000 clones, over 60% of which are singletons, and 7% to 9% rests with the top ten. The specimen was peripheral blood. These receptors all come from a man between 60 and 70 years old with acute or convalescent COVID-19. The CDR3 runs from the conserved cysteine through the conserved F or W. Clone size is given for some rows only: seen once, a few or many times, or a class if the clone is expanded.

v_call: TRBV19; clone_size: .; j_call: TRBJ2-1; cdr3_aa: CASSSQGRHGFQFF
v_call: TRBV2; clone_size: .; j_call: TRBJ2-7; cdr3_aa: CASRQGSDEQYF
v_call: TRBV15; clone_size: .; j_call: TRBJ2-1; cdr3_aa: CATSSSETGPGDNEQFF
v_call: TRBV7-9; clone_size: .; j_call: TRBJ1-2; cdr3_aa: CASSLSRDPLYGYTF
v_call: TRBV11-2; clone_size: .; j_call: TRBJ2-1; cdr3_aa: CASSSPRYNEQFF
v_call: TRBV2; clone_size: once; j_call: TRBJ1-2; cdr3_aa: CASSEMQGKGGYTF
v_call: TRBV15; clone_size: .; j_call: TRBJ1-3; cdr3_aa: CATSHTEFISGNTIYF
v_call: TRBV18; clone_size: .; j_call: TRBJ1-5; cdr3_aa: CASSPARPGGDQPQHF
v_call: TRBV12-3/TRBV12-4; clone_size: .; j_call: TRBJ2-2; cdr3_aa: CASSFSSGELFF
v_call: TRBV6-2/TRBV6-3; clone_size: once; j_call: TRBJ2-7; cdr3_aa: CASSYFAGYYEQYF
v_call: TRBV6-5; clone_size: .; j_call: TRBJ2-7; cdr3_aa: CASNLQGRDEQYF
v_call: TRBV14; clone_size: .; j_call: TRBJ2-7; cdr3_aa: CASSQDKGQGRNEQYF
v_call: TRBV27; clone_size: once; j_call: TRBJ1-2; cdr3_aa: CASSLRSPYGYTF
v_call: TRBV6-5; clone_size: once; j_call: TRBJ2-5; cdr3_aa: CATPGGPFQETQYF
v_call: TRBV19; clone_size: .; j_call: TRBJ2-3; cdr3_aa: CASSLGGRTTDTQYF
v_call: TRBV6-5; clone_size: few; j_call: TRBJ1-3; cdr3_aa: CASSYLGGHSGNTIYF
v_call: TRBV28; clone_size: .; j_call: TRBJ1-1; cdr3_aa: CASTMIAVRNTEAFF
v_call: TRBV3-1/TRBV3-2; clone_size: .; j_call: TRBJ2-1; cdr3_aa: CASSQEVRGYQFF
v_call: TRBV25-1; clone_size: .; j_call: TRBJ2-1; cdr3_aa: CASSGSGGGNEQFF
v_call: TRBV15; clone_size: .; j_call: TRBJ1-2; cdr3_aa: CATSRARTGGYGYTF
v_call: TRBV19; clone_size: .; j_call: TRBJ2-2; cdr3_aa: CASSKQAALNTGELFF
v_call: TRBV5-1; clone_size: .; j_call: TRBJ2-2; cdr3_aa: CASSFPLDRANTGELFF
v_call: TRBV6-5; clone_size: .; j_call: TRBJ1-1; cdr3_aa: CASSSRLTGVNTEAFF
v_call: TRBV5-1; clone_size: .; j_call: TRBJ2-2; cdr3_aa: CASSSRTESTGELFF
v_call: TRBV21-1; clone_size: .; j_call: TRBJ1-5; cdr3_aa: CASRGNRDSRNQPQHF
v_call: TRBV7-2; clone_size: .; j_call: TRBJ2-1; cdr3_aa: CASSMGLAGGLNEQFF
v_call: TRBV18; clone_size: .; j_call: TRBJ1-2; cdr3_aa: CASSPPDLGQNYGYTF
v_call: TRBV21-1; clone_size: once; j_call: TRBJ1-3; cdr3_aa: CASSSSRPGQVGGNTIYF